These 17 T cell receptor beta chains share one sample of origin, sequenced in a study of T cells after yellow fever vaccination. TCRdb re-called the 5' RACE reads through MiXCR, storing one row per CDR3 protein. There are about 170,000 distinct CDR3 sequences in the sample; approximately 9.9% occur only once, and just over 35% lies in the top ten. Sequencing was performed on CD8+ T cells sorted from PBMCs, taken 15 days after the yellow fever booster vaccination. Receptors were obtained from a young man who received the YFV17D yellow fever vaccine.

The chain joins TRBV15 to TRBJ1-1; 9 bases are shared with TRBD1. CDR1 is LNHNV and CDR2 is YYDKDF in the germline V gene (reference sequence). The CDR3 length is 13 residues. V gave up 4 bases and J gave up 7 bases; unmatched junction bases: 4. As DNA, the CDR3 is TGTGCCACCAGCATACAGGGGGCCCTTGAAGCTTTCTTT. Translation: CATSIQGALEAFF.

CDR3 sequence: CASSTVGETQYF. The CDR3 DNA follows: TGCGCCAGCAGCACAGTAGGGGAGACCCAGTACTTC. The chain employs TRBV5-1 and TRBJ2-5; D remains unclear. The V gene's germline CDR1 is SGHRS and CDR2 YFSETQ. V was cut by 4 bases and J by 5 bases, with 9 bases left in between. CDR3 length equals 12 residues.

J is TRBJ2-1 and V is TRBV6-4; 12 positions agree with TRBD2. The V gene end was trimmed by 8 bases and the J gene end by 8 bases; junction bases not matched to a gene: 7. The CDR3 is 14 residues long. From germline, CDR1 is MRHNA and CDR2 SNTAGT. Written as DNA, the CDR3 is TGTGCCAGCGCCCCTAGCGGGGGGGCCTATGAGCAGTTCTTC. It encodes CASAPSGGAYEQFF.

For this clonotype: Its ends do not fully match the called genes, so a read error is possible. CDR3 sequence (DNA): TGTGCCAGCAGTCTAGCGGATAACACAGATACGCAGTATTTT. This encodes CASSLADNTDTQYF. The chain employs TRBV12-3 or TRBV12-4 and TRBJ2-3, with 7 bases fitting TRBD2. CDR3 length: 14 residues.

At least ten counts were recorded for this clonotype. The rearrangement links TRBV2 to TRBJ1-2; TRBD1 is a possible D gene (5 bases). Deletions cut 1 base from V and 8 bases from J, with 14 bases between. There are 14 residues in the CDR3. CDR1 and CDR2 (germline): SNHLY, FYNNEI. Written as DNA, the CDR3 is TGTGCCAGCAGTGAAGACTCGGGACGAGGGGGCTACACCTTC. Protein: CASSEDSGRGGYTF. The full variable domain, completed using reference TRBV2 and TRBJ1-2, is EPEVTQTPSHQVTQMGQEVILRCVPISNHLYFYWYRQILGQKVEFLVSFYNNEISEKSEIFDDQFSVERPDGSNFTLKIRSTKLEDSAMYFCASSEDSGRGGYTFGSGTRLTVV.

The rearrangement joins TRBV7-2 to TRBJ2-7; perhaps TRBD1 as D (5 bases). The germline CDR1 and CDR2 sequences are SGHTA and FQGNSA. The CDR3 has 16 amino acids. Trimming left V 1 base short and J 0 bases short, with 13 bases between. CDR3 bases: TGTGCCAGCAGCTTAGTGACTGGGGCTAGCTCCTACGAGCAGTACTTC. The encoded protein is CASSLVTGASSYEQYF.

This clonotype was counted only a few times. This chain links TRBV5-6 with TRBJ2-1; D is unresolved. The CDR3 consists of 15 residues. Germline V CDR1 and CDR2: SGHDT, YYEEEE. With 2 bases removed from V and 8 bases from J, the gap between germline ends came to 17 bases. For the CDR3, the DNA is TGTGCCAGCAGCTTTAATCCGGGTTCTGTCCATGAGCAGTTCTTC. Translating it yields CASSFNPGSVHEQFF.

The rearrangement joins TRBV9 to TRBJ1-1; D ambiguous. This CDR3 region has 12 residues. The V end was cut by 4 bases, the J end by 8 bases, with 12 bases between. The V gene's germline CDR1 is SGDLS and CDR2 YYNGEE. The CDR3 DNA follows: TGTGCCAGCAGCACCCGGGAACACGAAGCTTTCTTT. Encoded protein: CASSTREHEAFF.

A few counts support this clonotype. The gene calls are TRBV4-2 and TRBJ1-2; no definite D call. The V gene lost 5 bases and the J gene lost 8 bases, with 15 bases spanning the gap. The CDR3 extends over 13 amino acids. Germline-derived CDR1 and CDR2 are LGHNA and YNFKEQ. The CDR3 bases are TGTGCCAGCAGCTACCCGGCCGAGTTAGGCTACACCTTC. Protein: CASSYPAELGYTF.

This clonotype has more than one count but fewer than ten. The chain recombines TRBV9 with TRBJ2-5, with TRBD2 matching over 8 bases. The CDR3 loop spans 15 amino acids. CDR1 is SGDLS and CDR2 is YYNGEE in the germline V gene. J lost 5 bases, V lost 0 bases, and 6 bases had no gene match. The CDR3 protein is CASSVGNGGAETQYF. The CDR3 coding sequence is TGTGCCAGCAGCGTAGGTAACGGGGGGGCGGAGACCCAGTACTTC.

V gene TRBV6-2 or TRBV6-3 combines with J gene TRBJ2-3; D is unresolved. The CDR3 runs 15 residues. V lost 4 bases to trimming and J lost 2 bases, with 13 bases between them. CDR1 and CDR2 from the germline V gene are MNHEY and SVGEGT. CDR3 nucleotide sequence: TGTGCCAGCAGTTCGGTTGGGCGGTTCACAGATACGCAGTATTTT. Encoded protein: CASSSVGRFTDTQYF.

This clonotype was counted between two and nine times. V is TRBV6-4 and J is TRBJ2-6, with a tentative D call TRBD2 (5 bases). This CDR3 contains 14 residues. Between the trimmed V and J ends, which lost 3 bases and 5 bases, there was a span of 8 bases. Germline values: CDR1 MRHNA, CDR2 SNTAGT. The CDR3 sequence is CASSEGDRANVLTF. The DNA of the CDR3 is TGTGCCAGCAGTGAGGGAGATAGGGCCAACGTCCTGACTTTC.

The chain couples TRBV28 to TRBJ2-3, with D possibly being TRBD1 (6 bases). CDR1 and CDR2 (germline): MDHEN, SYDVKM. Trimming stripped 3 bases from V and 2 bases from J, with 15 bases between. This CDR3 has 16 amino acids. The CDR3 spells CASSLGAVGDTDTQYF. The CDR3 DNA is TGTGCCAGCAGTTTGGGGGCGGTTGGAGACACAGATACGCAGTATTTT.

This clonotype was observed a few times. The J gene is TRBJ2-1, the V gene TRBV6-2 or TRBV6-3; D call uncertain. Trimming removed 5 bases at V and 8 bases at J, with 16 bases between. Germline V gives CDR1 MNHEY, CDR2 SVGEGT. The CDR3 has 14 amino acids. This chain's CDR3 is CASSSGKELHEQFF. In DNA form, the CDR3 reads TGTGCCAGCAGTAGTGGCAAAGAGCTCCATGAGCAGTTCTTC.

The chain is built from TRBV2 and TRBJ2-7; perhaps TRBD1 as D (6 bases). V was trimmed by 9 bases and J by 5 bases, leaving 11 bases between them. The CDR3 is 11 residues long. The germline CDR1 and CDR2 sequences are SNHLY and FYNNEI. The CDR3 here is CASYRVDEQYF. The CDR3 region has the DNA TGTGCCAGTTACAGGGTTGACGAGCAGTACTTC.

The chain uses TRBV4-3 and TRBJ2-7; TRBD2 matches 8 bases. This CDR3 has 15 amino acids. The germline gives CDR1 LGHNA, CDR2 YSLEER. After removal of 4 bases from V and 6 bases from J, the junction contained 11 bases not matched to a gene. CDR3 loop: CASSPQTGAGGEQYF. CDR3 coding DNA: TGCGCCAGCAGCCCCCAGACCGGGGCGGGGGGCGAGCAGTACTTC.

This sequence joins TRBV9 and TRBJ1-6; 8 bases are a match to TRBD1. V dropped 5 bases and J dropped 5; count of bases not matched to a gene: 3. Germline CDR1 SGDLS, CDR2 YYNGEE. This CDR3 is built from 14 residues. CDR3 loop: CASRKTGDNSPLHF. The CDR3 DNA sequence: TGTGCCAGCAGGAAGACAGGGGATAATTCACCCCTCCACTTT.